This T cell receptor beta chain appears in the sequencing data of a study of cytomegalovirus exposure and HLA in healthy donors. Findings and limits, study-wide: Evidence from a later analysis indicated that most CMV-associated TCR beta chains looked HLA-restricted. Follow-up analysis later connected one missense variant in DCLRE1C with trimming of TCR beta V- and J-genes. Associated with HLA alleles at 0.05 false discovery rate in a later analysis were 16,951 TCR beta sequences. The study assumed roughly uniform donor sequencing depth for presence/absence analyses.

Germline V gives CDR1 MNHEY, CDR2 SMNVEV (reference sequence). This CDR3 is built from 17 residues. With 5 bases clipped from V and 3 bases from J, the junction kept 14 bases outside the gene matches. As concerns this clone: Its specificity is unknown.

Primers included in the PCR were 60 Vbeta and 13 Jbeta primers. Repertoires were generated with immunoSEQ multiplex PCR, while TCRdb's copy carries only in-frame clones and drops some. Of about 210,000 clones in the sample, about 80% were seen once. Sequencing was performed on PBMCs. This chain links TRBV27 with TRBJ2-3; 7 bases map to TRBD2. This receptor was identified in a male donor in good health and CMV-seronegative. Written as DNA, the CDR3 is TGTGCCAGCAGTCCCCTCCCGCTCGCGGGAGTGACAGATACGCAGTATTTT. Protein sequence: CASSPLPLAGVTDTQYF.